This is a list of T cell receptor beta chains from one sample in a study of T cells in Graves' hyperthyroidism and ophthalmopathy. TCRdb itself ran the multiplex PCR reads through MiXCR, one entry per CDR3 protein. The sample contains 700,000 to 950,000 distinct CDR3 sequences, 30% to 40% of which appear only once. Sequenced material: blood. These receptor sequences come from a woman between 40 and 55 years old with Graves' hyperthyroidism. Both conserved end residues are part of each CDR3. A D gene is named only where the DNA matches it firmly. Not every row has a clone size; where given, it reads once, few, many or a size class.

many	NA	TRBV29-1	TRBJ1-5	CSVGAGDNQPQHF	TGCAGCGTTGGGGCGGGGGACAATCAGCCCCAGCATTTT
NA	NA	TRBV29-1	TRBJ1-1	CSVMGLNTEAFF	TGCAGCGTTATGGGACTGAACACTGAAGCTTTCTTT
many	TRBD1	TRBV7-2	TRBJ1-3	CASSSYRGTGNTIYF	TGTGCCAGCAGCTCATACAGGGGGACTGGAAACACCATATATTTT
few	TRBD1	TRBV28	TRBJ2-7	CASSTDRAAYEQYF	TGTGCCAGCAGTACCGACAGGGCGGCCTACGAGCAGTACTTC
NA	NA	TRBV3-1	TRBJ2-2	CASSQQRVGELFF	TGTGCCAGCAGCCAACAACGGGTCGGGGAGCTGTTTTTT
many	NA	TRBV2	TRBJ1-2	CASSPTTDRANYGYTF	TGTGCCAGCAGTCCAACCACGGACAGAGCTAACTATGGCTACACCTTC
NA	TRBD1	TRBV6-1	TRBJ2-6	CASTGTGGVGANVLTF	TGTGCCAGTACCGGGACAGGGGGCGTTGGGGCCAACGTCCTGACTTTC
NA	NA	TRBV11-2	TRBJ1-1	CASSLEAAVAFF	TGTGCCAGCAGCTTAGAGGCCGCAGTGGCTTTCTTT
once	TRBD2	TRBV12-3/TRBV12-4	TRBJ2-3	CASSFSGSEDTQYF	TGTGCCAGCAGCTTCAGCGGGAGTGAGGATACGCAGTATTTT
many	TRBD1	TRBV19	TRBJ1-6	CASSISGGGSPLHF	TGTGCCAGTAGTATATCAGGGGGAGGTTCACCCCTCCACTTT
NA	TRBD2	TRBV25-1	TRBJ2-7	CASSRGTGTSSRRSYEQYF	TGTGCCAGCAGTAGGGGTACCGGGACTAGCAGTAGACGGTCCTACGAGCAGTACTTC
few	NA	TRBV7-2	TRBJ1-1	CASSQNRVFTEAFF	TGTGCCAGCAGCCAGAACAGGGTCTTCACTGAAGCTTTCTTT
NA	NA	TRBV10-3	TRBJ2-6	CASSPSTGFSGANVLTF	TGTGCCAGCTCACCTTCCACAGGGTTCTCTGGGGCCAACGTCCTGACTTTC
many	NA	TRBV20-1	TRBJ1-2	CSASHRPTGYTF	TGCAGTGCTAGTCACAGGCCAACCGGCTACACCTTC
NA	TRBD1	TRBV12-3/TRBV12-4	TRBJ1-6	CAARTGGVRGSPLHF	TGTGCCGCGAGAACAGGGGGCGTTCGGGGTTCACCCCTCCACTTT
many	NA	TRBV24-1	TRBJ2-2	CATSESIQGSGELFF	TGTGCCACCAGTGAGTCGATACAGGGTTCCGGGGAGCTGTTTTTT
many	NA	TRBV10-3	TRBJ1-2	CAISESIITGWNYGYTF	TGTGCCATCAGTGAGTCTATAATTACAGGCTGGAACTATGGCTACACCTTC
many	NA	TRBV9	TRBJ2-2	CASSAPWGGELFF	TGTGCCAGCAGCGCCCCATGGGGCGGGGAGCTGTTTTTT
NA	TRBD2	TRBV20-1	TRBJ2-2	CSAKSGSDTGELFF	TGCAGTGCCAAAAGCGGGAGTGATACCGGGGAGCTGTTTTTT
many	NA	TRBV12-3/TRBV12-4	TRBJ2-7	CASSGTPRVDEQYF	TGTGCCAGCAGTGGGACCCCGAGGGTGGACGAGCAGTACTTC
many	NA	TRBV12-3/TRBV12-4	TRBJ1-2	CASSLVQGFDYGYTF	TGTGCCAGCAGTTTAGTCCAGGGGTTTGACTATGGCTACACCTTC
once	NA	TRBV12-3/TRBV12-4	TRBJ1-4	CASSHTGSGEKLFF	TGTGCCAGCAGCCACACAGGGTCGGGGGAAAAACTGTTTTTT
many	NA	TRBV12-3/TRBV12-4	TRBJ1-2	CASSFSESYGYTF	TGTGCCAGCAGTTTCTCGGAGAGCTATGGCTACACCTTC
NA	NA	TRBV19	TRBJ1-1	CASSYGPRGTEAFF	TGTGCCAGTAGTTACGGGCCCCGGGGGACTGAAGCTTTCTTT